These 26 T cell receptor beta chains came from one sample sequenced in a study of CD8+CD57+ T cells in acquired aplastic anemia. Using genomic DNA as the template, TCR beta VDJ and CDR3 profiling was carried out. TCRdb re-derived calls from the reads in MiXCR, one entry per CDR3 protein. The sample shows 100,000 to 150,000 distinct CDR3 sequences, less than 50% of them seen only once. Previously, flow cytometry had revealed CD8+CD57+ cell expansion in the patients chosen for sequencing. What was sequenced was sorted CD4+, CD8+, or CD8+CD57+ T cells (not recorded which) from PBMCs. Receptor source: a human donor with aplastic anemia.

This clonotype occurred many times. This chain connects TRBV4-2 to TRBJ2-7, with D possibly being TRBD1 or TRBD2 (7 bases each). Germline V lookup: CDR1 LGHNA, CDR2 YNFKEQ. CDR3 length: 15 amino acids. The V and J ends lost 1 base and 4 bases respectively, with 14 bases between them. As DNA, the CDR3 is TGTGCCAGCAGCCAAGGGGAGGGGGCCGCTTACGAGCAGTACTTC. Translated: CASSQGEGAAYEQYF.

This clonotype showed up many times. This chain joins TRBV5-1 and TRBJ2-1; D is unresolved. Trimming removed 0 bases at V and 6 bases at J, with 7 bases between. Germline CDR1 SGHRS, CDR2 YFSETQ. CDR3 length equals 13 residues. This CDR3 reads CASSLEGANEQFF. For the CDR3, the DNA is TGCGCCAGCAGCTTGGAAGGAGCCAATGAGCAGTTCTTC.

This chain connects TRBV20-1 to TRBJ1-2, with 12 bases aligning to TRBD1. The CDR3 runs 13 residues. Germline CDR1 is DFQATT and CDR2 is SNEGSKA (reference sequence). The junction had 2 bases not matched to a gene; V was cut back by 6 bases and J by 3 bases. The CDR3 loop reads CSAGTGGDYGYTF. DNA for the CDR3: TGCAGTGCAGGGACAGGGGGCGACTATGGCTACACCTTC.

The rearrangement joins TRBV2 to TRBJ2-3; D may be TRBD1 (6 bases). Germline CDR1 is SNHLY and CDR2 is FYNNEI. There are 14 residues in the CDR3. Trimming shortened V by 6 bases and J by 5 bases, and 15 bases separated the two germline ends. CDR3 sequence reads: CASRTGLAGDTQYF. The CDR3 DNA reads TGTGCCAGCAGGACAGGTCTTGCGGGAGATACGCAGTATTTT.

Details on this clonotype: A single base separates this from a much larger clone, so it may be a read error. This chain connects TRBV7-9 to TRBJ2-4; TRBD2 might be the D (6 bases). CDR3 length equals 13 residues. The ends were cut back, 5 bases at V and 12 bases at J, with 17 bases in the middle. The germline V gene encodes CDR1 SEHNR and CDR2 FQNEAQ (reference sequence). CDR3 in amino acids: CASSLAKGRTQYF. CDR3 sequence (DNA): TGTGCCAGCAGCCTCGCGAAGGGGAGGACTCAGTACTTC. The full variable domain, completed using reference TRBV7-9 and TRBJ2-4, is DTGVSQNPRHKITKRGQNVTFRCDPISEHNRLYWYRQTLGQGPEFLTYFQNEAQLEKSRLLSDRFSAERPKGSFSTLEIQRTEQGDSAMYLCASSLAKGRTQYFGAGTRLSVL.

V and J are TRBV28 and TRBJ2-7; TRBD1 matches at 7 bases. The CDR3 is made up of 13 amino acids. J lost 11 bases, V lost 3 bases, and 10 bases had no gene match. CDR1 MDHEN and CDR2 SYDVKM come from the germline V gene. CDR3 region: CASSFPTGSGKYF. For the CDR3, the DNA is TGTGCCAGCAGTTTCCCGACAGGGTCCGGCAAGTACTTC.

This clonotype was found once. This could be a read error, since a much larger clone is one nucleotide away. This is likely a read error, given that the CDR3 carries no conserved phenylalanine or tryptophan at its end. CDR3 nucleotides: TGTGCCAGCAGTTTATGGGGTTCTGGAAACACCATATATCTT. Translated: CASSLWGSGNTIYL. The chain recombines TRBV12-3 or TRBV12-4 with TRBJ1-3; unclear D gene. There are 14 residues in the CDR3. V lost 2 bases and J lost 1, with 6 bases in between.

In this sample, this clonotype turned up many times. The genes are TRBV19 and TRBJ1-2; 9 positions agree with TRBD1. Trimming cost V 10 bases and J 4 bases; bases outside gene matches: 10. Germline CDR1 is LNHDA and CDR2 is SQIVND (reference sequence). The CDR3 runs to 14 residues. CDR3 bases: TGTGCCACCTGGACAGGGGACCCTATCTATGGCTACACCTTC. It codes for CATWTGDPIYGYTF.

This clonotype was counted at least ten times. A junction end diverges from the germline sequence, so it may reflect a read error. V gene TRBV15 combines with J gene TRBJ1-6; tentative D call: TRBD1 (6 bases). The CDR3 is 15 amino acids. The germline V gene has CDR1 LNHNV and CDR2 YYDKDF (reference sequence). Here the CDR3 reads CATNRDFRGDSPLHF. CDR3 sequence (DNA): TGTGCCACCAACAGAGATTTTAGGGGGGATTCACCCCTCCACTTT.

This clonotype was counted between two and nine times. V is TRBV6-5 and J is TRBJ1-1; 10 bases align to TRBD1. The length of the CDR3 is 15 residues. With 7 bases clipped from V and 4 bases from J, the junction kept 9 bases outside the gene matches. CDR1 MNHEY and CDR2 SVGAGI come from the germline V gene. The CDR3 loop is CASTSGQGVATEAFF. CDR3 DNA: TGTGCCAGCACCTCAGGACAGGGGGTGGCCACTGAAGCTTTCTTT.

This clonotype has a count of ten or more. The V and J genes are TRBV7-2 and TRBJ2-1; D unclear. This CDR3 spans 14 amino acids. With 2 bases removed from V and 10 bases from J, the gap between germline ends came to 15 bases. Germline assignment: CDR1 SGHTA and CDR2 FQGNSA. This CDR3 reads CASSLNLPIKEQFF. The CDR3 bases are TGTGCCAGCAGCTTAAACCTTCCGATAAAGGAGCAGTTCTTC.

As for this clonotype: Given a much more abundant clone one base away, this may be a read error. The chain has TRBV10-3 and TRBJ2-2; no firm D call. The CDR3 runs to 10 residues. Trimming took 3 bases from V and 13 from J, leaving 6 bases between them. The germline V gene has CDR1 ENHRY and CDR2 SYGVKD. DNA of the CDR3: TGTGCCATCAGTGAAGTATTGCTGTTTTTT. Amino acid sequence: CAISEVLLFF.

Points on this clonotype: Germline is not matched at one junction end, which may reflect a read error. The rearrangement joins TRBV19 to TRBJ1-2; D remains unclear. This CDR3 is 15 amino acids long. Germline V gene lookup returns CDR1 LNHDA and CDR2 SQIVND (reference sequence). The CDR3 region is CASSPMNGANNGYTF. CDR3 coding DNA: TGTGCCAGTAGTCCCATGAACGGTGCTAACAATGGCTACACCTTC.

The rearrangement joins TRBV4-1 to TRBJ2-2; D is unresolved. V was trimmed by 1 base and J by 0 bases, leaving 3 bases between them. This CDR3 comprises 14 residues. From germline, CDR1 is MGHRA and CDR2 YSYEKL. The DNA for the CDR3 is TGCGCCAGCAGCCAAGTCTCGAACACCGGGGAGCTGTTTTTT. This codes for CASSQVSNTGELFF.

V is TRBV15 and J is TRBJ2-7; TRBD2 matches at 7 bases. The CDR3 totals 15 residues. Per the germline V gene, CDR1 is LNHNV and CDR2 is YYDKDF (reference sequence). The trim removed 5 bases at V and 3 bases at J, leaving 10 bases unmatched. CDR3 coding DNA: TGTGCCACCAGCTGGGCGTCTAGCGGAGTCTACGAGCAGTACTTC. Protein: CATSWASSGVYEQYF.

V usage is TRBV19 and J usage is TRBJ2-7; possibly TRBD1 for D (5 bases). V lost 0 bases and J lost 4, with 7 bases in between. The CDR3 is 13 residues long. CDR1 is LNHDA and CDR2 is SQIVND in the germline V gene (reference sequence). CDR3 in amino acids: CASSIDREYEQYV. DNA for the CDR3: TGTGCCAGTAGTATAGACAGGGAATACGAGCAGTACGTC.

The rearrangement links TRBV25-1 to TRBJ2-7, with D uncertain. V was clipped by 7 bases and J by 5 bases, with 27 bases between them. CDR3 length equals 17 residues. Per the germline V gene, CDR1 is MGHDK and CDR2 is SYGVNS. Here the CDR3 DNA reads TGTGCCAGCACTCGGGTAGGGATACGAAGGGTCCCTGACGAGCAGTACTTC. It encodes CASTRVGIRRVPDEQYF.

The rearrangement links TRBV19 to TRBJ1-1; 9 nucleotides match TRBD1. The CDR3 consists of 14 residues. The germline V gene has CDR1 LNHDA and CDR2 SQIVND (reference sequence). The V and J ends lost 5 bases and 4 bases, in that order; junction bases with no gene match: 5. CDR3 sequence (DNA): TGTGCCAGTAGTGCCAACAGGGGGCTCACTGAAGCTTTCTTT. It codes for CASSANRGLTEAFF.

J is TRBJ2-6 and V is TRBV5-1; 8 nucleotides agree with TRBD1. Germline V gene sequence: CDR1 SGHRS, CDR2 YFSETQ. The junction had 8 bases not matched to a gene; V was cut back by 3 bases and J by 0 bases. The CDR3 is made up of 18 amino acids. CDR3 sequence (DNA): TGCGCCAGCAGCTACGGACAGGGAGCATCCTCTGGGGCCAACGTCCTGACTTTC. Amino acids: CASSYGQGASSGANVLTF. Full variable domain (rest looked up from reference TRBV5-1 and TRBJ2-6): KAGVTQTPRYLIKTRGQQVTLSCSPISGHRSVSWYQQTPGQGLQFLFEYFSETQRNKGNFPGRFSGRQFSNSRSEMNVSTLELGDSALYLCASSYGQGASSGANVLTFGAGSRLTVL.

This clonotype appeared once. The rearrangement links TRBV24-1 to TRBJ2-3; the D gene is possibly TRBD1 (5 bases). V was clipped by 0 bases and J by 2 bases, with 8 bases between them. CDR3 size: 15 residues. Germline CDR1 is KGHDR and CDR2 is SFDVKD. CDR3 protein: CATSDLQGLTDTQYF. CDR3 nucleotide sequence: TGTGCCACCAGTGATTTGCAGGGCCTCACAGATACGCAGTATTTT.

This clonotype was observed a handful of times. This chain uses TRBV6-1 with TRBJ2-2, with TRBD1 matching 7 bases. CDR1 and CDR2 from the germline V gene are MNHNS and SASEGT. Trimming took 7 bases from V and 8 from J; bases not matched to a gene: 16. CDR3 length: 16 residues. CDR3 sequence reads: CASTEGRDRDLGELFF. The CDR3 DNA is TGTGCCAGCACCGAAGGGCGAGACAGGGATTTGGGGGAGCTGTTTTTT.

This clonotype appeared many times. The gene calls are TRBV4-1 and TRBJ2-1; D is undetermined. The germline V gene has CDR1 MGHRA and CDR2 YSYEKL. Trimming removed 1 base at V and 8 bases at J, with 9 bases between. The CDR3 has 13 amino acids. Here the CDR3 reads CASSQVGGYEQFF. CDR3 nucleotide sequence: TGCGCCAGCAGCCAAGTCGGCGGCTATGAGCAGTTCTTC.

This chain connects TRBV18 to TRBJ1-1; TRBD1 aligns across 9 bases. The CDR3 contains 15 residues. Germline V CDR1 and CDR2: KGHSH, LQKENI. V shed 6 bases, J shed 0 bases, and the junction held 5 bases outside the gene matches. This chain's CDR3 is CASSPGTGLNTEAFF. CDR3 DNA: TGTGCCAGCTCCCCCGGGACAGGGCTGAACACTGAAGCTTTCTTT.

The rearrangement links TRBV7-7 to TRBJ2-1; 9 positions agree with TRBD2. Germline assignment: CDR1 SSHAT and CDR2 FNYEAQ (reference sequence). V gave up 5 bases and J gave up 7 bases; unmatched junction bases: 6. The CDR3 has 14 residues. The CDR3, as DNA: TGTGCCAGCAGCGGCGGGGGGGCGGGTAATGAGCAGTTCTTC. Its protein is CASSGGGAGNEQFF.

This clonotype came up many times. The chain combines TRBV20-1 with TRBJ1-1; perhaps TRBD1 as D (5 bases). There are 16 residues in the CDR3. Germline values: CDR1 DFQATT, CDR2 SNEGSKA (reference sequence). Trimming shortened V by 3 bases and J by 0 bases, and 17 bases separated the two germline ends. The CDR3 loop reads CSASLRRGSLNTEAFF. The CDR3 nucleotides read TGCAGTGCTAGCCTCCGACGGGGCTCTTTGAACACTGAAGCTTTCTTT.

This clonotype was detected ten times or more. CDR3 region: CASSLEDGQPQHF. DNA of the CDR3: TGTGCCAGCAGCTTAGAAGATGGGCAGCCCCAGCATTTT. This chain connects TRBV7-2 to TRBJ1-5; no reliable D call. The CDR3 extends over 13 amino acids. Looked up from germline, CDR1 is SGHTA and CDR2 is FQGNSA. The germline V and J ends were trimmed by 1 base and 7 bases, with 8 bases remaining between them.